This T cell receptor beta chain was identified in a study of T cell repertoires in cytomegalovirus infection. TCRdb independently ran MiXCR on the reads; one entry per CDR3 protein. Altogether 370,000 or so distinct CDR3 sequences are present, about 35% being singletons, with the ten largest covering roughly 13%. With respect to this clonotype: What it binds is unknown.

This sample comprised cultured PBMCs, obtained from culture after CMV antigen stimulation. The receptor was derived from a human donor in good health (CMV status not recorded). Some clones in this sample may be carry-over from other donors' samples.

The CDR3 bases are TGTGCCAGCAGCCAACCAATCCAAGAGACCCAGTACTTC. Its protein is CASSQPIQETQYF. This rearrangement joins TRBV7-2 to TRBJ2-5; D is ambiguous. Germline CDR1 SGHTA, CDR2 FQGNSA. Trimming stripped 5 bases from V and 1 base from J, with 8 bases between. The CDR3 is 13 amino acids.